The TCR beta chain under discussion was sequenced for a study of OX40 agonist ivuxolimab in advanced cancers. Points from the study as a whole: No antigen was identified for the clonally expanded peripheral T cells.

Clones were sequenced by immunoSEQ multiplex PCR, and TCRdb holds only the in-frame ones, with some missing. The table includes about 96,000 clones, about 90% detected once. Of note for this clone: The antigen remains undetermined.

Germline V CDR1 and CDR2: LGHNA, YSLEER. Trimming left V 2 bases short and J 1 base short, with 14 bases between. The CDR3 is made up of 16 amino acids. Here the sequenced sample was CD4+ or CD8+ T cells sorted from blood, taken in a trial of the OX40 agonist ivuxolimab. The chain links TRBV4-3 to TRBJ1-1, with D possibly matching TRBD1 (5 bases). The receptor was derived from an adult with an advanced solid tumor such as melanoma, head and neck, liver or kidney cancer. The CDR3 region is CASSQSSGRANTEAFF. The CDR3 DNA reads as TGCGCCAGCAGCCAATCCTCGGGACGGGCGAACACTGAAGCTTTCTTT.